This T cell receptor beta chain was recorded in a study of T cell repertoires in ileal Crohn's disease. Points from the study as a whole: Endoscopy was done a median about 6.6 months after surgery. Active smokers at surgery had more clonal expansions than non-smokers.

With 1 base removed from V and 7 bases from J, the gap between germline ends came to 14 bases. Germline CDR1 is LNHDA and CDR2 is SQIVND (reference sequence). The CDR3 has 15 residues. Per sample, approximately 550 nanograms of biopsy DNA were TCRB immunosequenced. Profiled with immunoSEQ multiplex PCR; TCRdb holds only in-frame clones, not every one. The sample carries roughly 5,000 clones, 69% recorded once. Time point indicated: neoterminal ileum biopsy at postoperative endoscopy, about 6 months after surgery. For this clone: The antigen is unknown.

This receptor was identified in an adult with Crohn's disease. The sequenced sample consisted of ileal tissue. The chain recombines TRBV19 with TRBJ1-5; a possible D gene is TRBD1 (5 bases). The CDR3 DNA sequence: TGTGCCAGTAGTATAGCGGGGGGGAGAGGGCAGCCCCAGCATTTT. It is translated as CASSIAGGRGQPQHF.